This is a list of T cell receptor beta chains from one sample in a study of blood T cell repertoires in COVID-19. Repertoires were generated with immunoSEQ multiplex PCR, while TCRdb's copy carries only in-frame clones and drops some. The repertoire includes 250,000 to 300,000 clones, around four fifths of them detected once, and roughly 5.7% sits in the top ten. The source material was peripheral blood. The receptors come from an elderly man with acute or convalescent COVID-19. The CDR3 runs from the conserved cysteine through the conserved F or W. The order of the fields is J gene, V gene, clone size, D gene, CDR3 protein, CDR3 DNA. The D gene is left open where the match is weak. Not all rows give a size; the values are once, few, many and, for expanded clones, a class.

j_gene: TRBJ2-3; v_gene: TRBV11-3; abundance: once; d_gene: TRBD2; CDR3aa: CASSDARLAGVTDTQYF; CDR3nt: TGTGCCAGCAGCGATGCACGACTAGCGGGGGTGACAGATACGCAGTATTTT
j_gene: TRBJ2-2; v_gene: TRBV5-1; abundance: NA; d_gene: NA; CDR3aa: CASSLGAGPRTGELFF; CDR3nt: TGCGCCAGCAGCTTGGGGGCCGGCCCCCGAACAGGGGAGCTGTTTTTT
j_gene: TRBJ2-5; v_gene: TRBV5-4; abundance: NA; d_gene: NA; CDR3aa: CASSLRREDLETQYF; CDR3nt: TGTGCCAGCAGCTTGAGGCGTGAGGATTTAGAGACCCAGTACTTC
j_gene: TRBJ2-2; v_gene: TRBV18; abundance: NA; d_gene: NA; CDR3aa: CASSEAGETGELFF; CDR3nt: TGTGCCAGCTCAGAGGCAGGGGAAACCGGGGAGCTGTTTTTT
j_gene: TRBJ1-2; v_gene: TRBV6-6; abundance: NA; d_gene: NA; CDR3aa: CASSPSGDYGYTF; CDR3nt: TGTGCCAGCAGTCCCTCGGGAGACTATGGCTACACCTTC
j_gene: TRBJ1-2; v_gene: TRBV29-1; abundance: NA; d_gene: NA; CDR3aa: CSVEERGLYGYTF; CDR3nt: TGCAGCGTTGAAGAAAGGGGCCTCTATGGCTACACCTTC
j_gene: TRBJ2-5; v_gene: TRBV5-4; abundance: NA; d_gene: NA; CDR3aa: CASSDAHSQSLRSAQYF; CDR3nt: TGTGCCAGCAGCGATGCGCACAGTCAGTCTTTAAGGTCGGCCCAGTACTTC
j_gene: TRBJ2-3; v_gene: TRBV9; abundance: NA; d_gene: TRBD2; CDR3aa: CASSRVAGDTDTQYF; CDR3nt: TGTGCCAGCAGTCGGGTAGCGGGGGACACAGATACGCAGTATTTT
j_gene: TRBJ2-5; v_gene: TRBV5-1; abundance: NA; d_gene: TRBD1; CDR3aa: CASSFSLGTEETQYF; CDR3nt: TGCGCCAGCAGCTTCAGTTTGGGGACAGAAGAGACCCAGTACTTC
j_gene: TRBJ2-7; v_gene: TRBV3-1/TRBV3-2; abundance: NA; d_gene: NA; CDR3aa: CASSPKQGSYEQYF; CDR3nt: TGTGCCAGCAGCCCTAAACAGGGTTCGTACGAGCAGTACTTC
j_gene: TRBJ1-2; v_gene: TRBV24-1; abundance: NA; d_gene: NA; CDR3aa: CATSATGFPHGYTF; CDR3nt: TGTGCCACCAGTGCCACAGGGTTCCCTCATGGCTACACCTTC
j_gene: TRBJ2-7; v_gene: TRBV6-5; abundance: NA; d_gene: NA; CDR3aa: CASSYGKGGGEQYF; CDR3nt: TGTGCCAGCAGTTACGGTAAGGGAGGAGGCGAGCAGTACTTC
j_gene: TRBJ2-1; v_gene: TRBV2; abundance: NA; d_gene: TRBD2; CDR3aa: CASSQLAVGGNEQFF; CDR3nt: TGTGCCAGCAGTCAACTAGCGGTAGGGGGGAATGAGCAGTTCTTC
j_gene: TRBJ2-7; v_gene: TRBV9; abundance: once; d_gene: NA; CDR3aa: CASSVSAGNHEQYF; CDR3nt: TGTGCCAGCAGCGTATCGGCAGGGAACCACGAGCAGTACTTC
j_gene: TRBJ2-6; v_gene: TRBV18; abundance: NA; d_gene: TRBD1; CDR3aa: CASSTGAAGANVLTF; CDR3nt: TGTGCCAGCTCAACAGGGGCTGCTGGGGCCAACGTCCTGACTTTC
j_gene: TRBJ1-1; v_gene: TRBV27; abundance: NA; d_gene: TRBD1; CDR3aa: CASTQGMNTEAFF; CDR3nt: TGTGCCAGCACACAGGGGATGAACACTGAAGCTTTCTTT
j_gene: TRBJ2-7; v_gene: TRBV6-5; abundance: NA; d_gene: NA; CDR3aa: CASSFSRGSEQYF; CDR3nt: TGTGCCAGCAGTTTTAGCAGGGGAAGCGAGCAGTACTTC
j_gene: TRBJ2-5; v_gene: TRBV28; abundance: NA; d_gene: NA; CDR3aa: CASRGGRETQYF; CDR3nt: TGTGCCAGCAGGGGGGGTCGGGAGACCCAGTACTTC
j_gene: TRBJ2-1; v_gene: TRBV7-2; abundance: NA; d_gene: NA; CDR3aa: CASSPGESYNEQFF; CDR3nt: TGTGCCAGCAGCCCAGGGGAGTCCTACAATGAGCAGTTCTTC
j_gene: TRBJ2-2; v_gene: TRBV7-9; abundance: NA; d_gene: TRBD1; CDR3aa: CASSLDRGARPRGTGELFF; CDR3nt: TGTGCCAGCAGCCTCGACAGGGGGGCCCGACCGAGGGGGACCGGGGAGCTGTTTTTT
j_gene: TRBJ1-1; v_gene: TRBV3-1/TRBV3-2; abundance: NA; d_gene: NA; CDR3aa: CASSQDQRANTEAFF; CDR3nt: TGTGCCAGCAGCCAAGATCAGCGGGCTAACACTGAAGCTTTCTTT
j_gene: TRBJ2-6; v_gene: TRBV27; abundance: NA; d_gene: TRBD1; CDR3aa: CASSLTGAGANVLTF; CDR3nt: TGTGCCAGCAGTTTAACAGGGGCCGGGGCCAACGTCCTGACTTTC
j_gene: TRBJ2-1; v_gene: TRBV30; abundance: NA; d_gene: NA; CDR3aa: CAWSAPGSTFF; CDR3nt: TGTGCCTGGAGTGCCCCCGGGTCTACCTTCTTC
j_gene: TRBJ2-7; v_gene: TRBV27; abundance: NA; d_gene: NA; CDR3aa: CASSFTPGNTYEQYF; CDR3nt: TGTGCCAGCAGTTTCACTCCAGGGAATACCTACGAGCAGTACTTC
j_gene: TRBJ1-5; v_gene: TRBV4-1; abundance: NA; d_gene: NA; CDR3aa: CASSQVISNQPQHF; CDR3nt: TGCGCCAGCAGCCAAGTAATTAGCAATCAGCCCCAGCATTTT
j_gene: TRBJ1-1; v_gene: TRBV6-1; abundance: NA; d_gene: NA; CDR3aa: CASSEYTGNTEAFF; CDR3nt: TGTGCCAGCAGTGAGTATACAGGGAACACTGAAGCTTTCTTT
j_gene: TRBJ2-7; v_gene: TRBV27; abundance: NA; d_gene: NA; CDR3aa: CATAPGDSTYEQYF; CDR3nt: TGTGCCACCGCCCCGGGGGACTCAACCTACGAGCAGTACTTC
j_gene: TRBJ1-6; v_gene: TRBV30; abundance: NA; d_gene: NA; CDR3aa: CAWSGVKSPLHF; CDR3nt: TGTGCCTGGAGTGGCGTAAAGTCACCCCTCCACTTT
j_gene: TRBJ2-7; v_gene: TRBV21-1; abundance: NA; d_gene: NA; CDR3aa: CASSKLDRAPYEQYF; CDR3nt: TGTGCCAGCAGCAAATTGGACAGGGCTCCCTACGAGCAGTACTTC
j_gene: TRBJ2-1; v_gene: TRBV18; abundance: NA; d_gene: TRBD2; CDR3aa: CASSSGLAGDTEQFF; CDR3nt: TGTGCCAGCTCATCGGGTCTAGCGGGAGACACTGAGCAGTTCTTC
j_gene: TRBJ1-5; v_gene: TRBV24-1; abundance: NA; d_gene: TRBD1; CDR3aa: CATSDHRGTGNQPQHF; CDR3nt: TGTGCCACCAGTGACCACAGGGGTACGGGCAATCAGCCCCAGCATTTT
j_gene: TRBJ2-5; v_gene: TRBV29-1; abundance: NA; d_gene: TRBD2; CDR3aa: CSVDSGGQETQYF; CDR3nt: TGCAGCGTCGATTCGGGGGGCCAAGAGACCCAGTACTTC
j_gene: TRBJ2-6; v_gene: TRBV3-1/TRBV3-2; abundance: NA; d_gene: NA; CDR3aa: CASSQTTGSGANVLTF; CDR3nt: TGTGCCAGCAGCCAGACTACAGGGTCCGGGGCCAACGTCCTGACTTTC
j_gene: TRBJ2-7; v_gene: TRBV6-5; abundance: NA; d_gene: TRBD2; CDR3aa: CASSYGGGAYEQYF; CDR3nt: TGTGCCAGCAGTTACGGCGGGGGGGCCTACGAGCAGTACTTC
j_gene: TRBJ2-3; v_gene: TRBV7-3; abundance: once; d_gene: NA; CDR3aa: CASSPRGLGTDTQYF; CDR3nt: TGTGCCAGCAGCCCGCGGGGTCTTGGGACAGATACGCAGTATTTT
j_gene: TRBJ1-6; v_gene: TRBV6-5; abundance: once; d_gene: TRBD1; CDR3aa: CASTPNRGPNSPLHF; CDR3nt: TGTGCCAGCACTCCGAACAGGGGACCGAATTCACCCCTCCACTTT
j_gene: TRBJ1-4; v_gene: TRBV6-5; abundance: NA; d_gene: TRBD1; CDR3aa: CASTGQAGEKLFF; CDR3nt: TGTGCCAGCACGGGACAGGCGGGGGAAAAACTGTTTTTT
j_gene: TRBJ2-1; v_gene: TRBV18; abundance: NA; d_gene: NA; CDR3aa: CASSPPNDLGYEQFF; CDR3nt: TGTGCCAGCTCACCACCGAATGACTTAGGTTATGAGCAGTTCTTC
j_gene: TRBJ1-3; v_gene: TRBV11-1; abundance: NA; d_gene: NA; CDR3aa: CASSSRGAAFGNTIYF; CDR3nt: TGTGCCAGCAGCTCTCGAGGTGCAGCGTTCGGAAACACCATATATTTT
j_gene: TRBJ2-1; v_gene: TRBV11-2; abundance: NA; d_gene: TRBD2; CDR3aa: CASRSYLAGGQKYNEQFF; CDR3nt: TGTGCCAGCAGGTCTTACTTAGCGGGGGGTCAAAAGTACAATGAGCAGTTCTTC
j_gene: TRBJ1-2; v_gene: TRBV2; abundance: NA; d_gene: TRBD1; CDR3aa: CASSAGTGEIGGYTF; CDR3nt: TGTGCCAGCAGCGCCGGGACAGGGGAGATAGGTGGCTACACCTTC
j_gene: TRBJ2-4; v_gene: TRBV20-1; abundance: NA; d_gene: TRBD1; CDR3aa: CSASSGTGAGENIQYF; CDR3nt: TGCAGTGCTAGTTCGGGCACAGGGGCTGGGGAAAACATTCAGTACTTC
j_gene: TRBJ2-1; v_gene: TRBV5-1; abundance: NA; d_gene: NA; CDR3aa: CASSWDLGSYNEQFF; CDR3nt: TGCGCCAGCAGCTGGGACTTGGGCTCCTACAATGAGCAGTTCTTC
j_gene: TRBJ1-2; v_gene: TRBV27; abundance: NA; d_gene: NA; CDR3aa: CASSLNQGTGYTF; CDR3nt: TGTGCCAGCAGCCTCAACCAGGGGACCGGCTACACCTTC
j_gene: TRBJ1-1; v_gene: TRBV6-5; abundance: NA; d_gene: NA; CDR3aa: CASRLWTDRNTEAFF; CDR3nt: TGTGCCAGCAGATTATGGACAGACCGGAACACTGAAGCTTTCTTT
j_gene: TRBJ2-7; v_gene: TRBV28; abundance: NA; d_gene: NA; CDR3aa: CASIDGGSYEQYF; CDR3nt: TGTGCCAGCATAGATGGAGGCTCCTACGAGCAGTACTTC
j_gene: TRBJ1-1; v_gene: TRBV27; abundance: NA; d_gene: TRBD1; CDR3aa: CASSSPGGNTEAFF; CDR3nt: TGTGCCAGCAGTAGTCCAGGGGGTAACACTGAAGCTTTCTTT
j_gene: TRBJ1-1; v_gene: TRBV18; abundance: NA; d_gene: TRBD1; CDR3aa: CASSPGTGNLNTEAFF; CDR3nt: TGTGCCAGCTCACCCGGGACAGGGAATCTGAACACTGAAGCTTTCTTT
j_gene: TRBJ2-5; v_gene: TRBV5-1; abundance: NA; d_gene: NA; CDR3aa: CASSQGTQETQYF; CDR3nt: TGCGCCAGCAGCCAGGGAACCCAAGAGACCCAGTACTTC
j_gene: TRBJ1-6; v_gene: TRBV6-5; abundance: NA; d_gene: TRBD1; CDR3aa: CASNGRTGPNSPLHF; CDR3nt: TGTGCCAGCAATGGGAGGACAGGGCCTAATTCACCCCTCCACTTT
j_gene: TRBJ1-6; v_gene: TRBV27; abundance: NA; d_gene: NA; CDR3aa: CASSLSGGENSPLHF; CDR3nt: TGTGCCAGCAGTTTATCAGGGGGTGAAAATTCACCCCTCCACTTT